The clone carrying this T cell receptor beta chain showed up many times. TCRdb ran MiXCR on the PCR reads and lists one entry per CDR3 protein. Here the sample spans approximately 54,000 distinct CDR3 sequences, around 27% being singletons. These data belong to a study of molecular identifiers for immune sequencing clone quantification. Study summary: The replicate experiment used RNA from roughly 21,000 or 96,000 naive CD8 cells. This RNA was split into five aliquots, and four of them were sequenced.

Trimming left V 0 bases short and J 4 bases short, with 7 bases between. This CDR3 is 13 amino acids long. Germline lookup yields CDR1 SQVTM and CDR2 ANQGSEA. Sequenced: naive CD8+ T cells from blood, with Jurkat cell RNA spiked in. Regarding subset: FACS-sorted CD8+CD4-CCR7+CD45RA+ naive T cells. This receptor was taken from a human donor in good health. Some libraries in this study had Jurkat cell RNA spiked in. The chain has TRBV29-1 and TRBJ1-5; D remains unclear. CDR3 nucleotide sequence: TGCAGCGTTGAAGACGTTTGGAATCAGCCCCAGCATTTT. Translation gives CSVEDVWNQPQHF.